A single sample is the source of the 30 T cell receptor beta chains below, sequenced in a study of T cells in Graves' hyperthyroidism and ophthalmopathy. RNA transcripts provided the source from which TCR beta CDR3 regions were amplified. The HTBI primer set drove a first-round RT-PCR of the TCR CDR3. TCRdb re-derived calls from the multiplex PCR reads in MiXCR, one entry per CDR3 protein. The sample includes a few hundred thousand distinct CDR3 sequences, less than 25% of them seen just once. Sequencing input: blood. The receptors stem from a man younger than 35 with Graves' hyperthyroidism.

This clonotype has more than one count but fewer than ten. The V and J genes are TRBV18 and TRBJ2-6; D is ambiguous. V was trimmed by 3 bases and J by 0 bases, leaving 9 bases between them. This CDR3 contains 16 residues. CDR1 KGHSH and CDR2 LQKENI come from the germline V gene. CDR3 loop: CASSPPTHSGANVLTF. CDR3 nucleotide sequence: TGTGCCAGCTCACCCCCGACGCACTCTGGGGCCAACGTCCTGACTTTC.

As to this clonotype: This clone may be a read error of a much larger clone one base away. The rearrangement uses TRBV7-2 and TRBJ2-5, with D hard to call. The germline CDR1 and CDR2 sequences are SGHTA and FQGNSA. With 1 base removed from V and 1 base from J, the gap between germline ends came to 10 bases. The length of the CDR3 is 15 residues. In DNA form, the CDR3 reads TGTGCCAGCAGCTTAGGGGTGACCCCCCAAGAGACCCAGTACTTC. As protein: CASSLGVTPQETQYF.

The chain links TRBV27 to TRBJ1-1, with 7 bases fitting TRBD1. This CDR3 region has 17 residues. The germline V gene encodes CDR1 MNHEY and CDR2 SMNVEV (reference sequence). V was clipped by 4 bases and J by 3 bases; unmatched bases: 14. The CDR3 nucleotides are TGTGCCAGCAGTTCCGGGTCGGGGACAGTCCGGGACACTGAAGCTTTCTTT. Translated: CASSSGSGTVRDTEAFF.

The chain carries TRBV10-3 and TRBJ2-7, with 8 nucleotides matching TRBD2. Germline lookup yields CDR1 ENHRY and CDR2 SYGVKD. With 4 bases clipped from V and 6 bases from J, the junction kept 11 bases outside the gene matches. The CDR3 loop spans 15 amino acids. CDR3 DNA: TGTGCCATCAGTGCGGACGGGGGGGGGAGTGGCGAGCAGTACTTC. Residues: CAISADGGGSGEQYF.

At least ten counts were recorded for this clonotype. The chain couples TRBV28 to TRBJ1-2; D call uncertain. The germline V gene has CDR1 MDHEN and CDR2 SYDVKM. Trimming stripped 2 bases from V and 0 bases from J, with 4 bases between. This CDR3 is 13 amino acids long. This CDR3 reads CASSLQANYGYTF. CDR3 bases: TGTGCCAGCAGTTTACAGGCTAACTATGGCTACACCTTC.

This clonotype was recorded a few times. The chain has TRBV10-3 and TRBJ1-2; no reliable D call. The CDR3 is made up of 15 amino acids. Germline V gene data show CDR1 as ENHRY and CDR2 as SYGVKD. Trimming removed 1 base at V and 3 bases at J, with 12 bases between. The DNA for the CDR3 is TGTGCCATCAGTGAGTTAGTAAGTGGTGACTATGGCTACACCTTC. Its protein is CAISELVSGDYGYTF.

This rearrangement joins TRBV19 to TRBJ2-7, with TRBD2 matching 7 bases. After removal of 5 bases from V and 0 bases from J, the junction contained 4 bases not matched to a gene. CDR1 is LNHDA and CDR2 is SQIVND in the germline V gene (reference sequence). The CDR3 has 14 residues. The CDR3 reads CASSGGDFSYEQYF. The CDR3 DNA reads TGTGCCAGTAGTGGGGGGGACTTCTCCTACGAGCAGTACTTC.

On this clonotype itself: This sequence may be a read error, since a much larger clone differs from it by one base. This sequence joins TRBV28 and TRBJ1-1, with TRBD1 as a possible D gene (6 bases). CDR1 and CDR2 (germline): MDHEN, SYDVKM. This CDR3 spans 15 amino acids. CDR3 sequence: CASSPLGTQNTEAVF. The CDR3 DNA reads as TGTGCCAGCAGTCCGCTCGGGACACAGAACACTGAAGCTGTCTTT. Full variable domain (rest looked up from reference TRBV28 and TRBJ1-1): DVKVTQSSRYLVKRTGEKVFLECVQDMDHENMFWYRQDPGLGLRLIYFSYDVKMKEKGDIPEGYSVSREKKERFSLILESASTNQTSMYLCASSPLGTQNTEAVFGQGTRLTVV.

This clonotype came up many times. The chain links TRBV9 to TRBJ1-1; 7 bases line up with TRBD1. The trim removed 6 bases at V and 0 bases at J, leaving 8 bases unmatched. Germline V CDR1 and CDR2: SGDLS, YYNGEE. The CDR3 contains 15 residues. DNA of the CDR3: TGTGCCAGCACGGTTACAGGGGTCATGAACACTGAAGCTTTCTTT. It translates to CASTVTGVMNTEAFF.

This clonotype has ten or more counts. V and J are TRBV12-5 and TRBJ1-5, with 8 bases identical to TRBD1. CDR1 and CDR2 from the germline V gene are LGHNT and FRNRAP. V lost 4 bases and J lost 6; bases outside the gene matches: 14. This CDR3 region has 17 residues. The CDR3 DNA is TGTGCTAGTGGTTCCTACCCCGGGACAGGATATGGTCAGCCCCAGCATTTT. Protein: CASGSYPGTGYGQPQHF.

In its sample, this clonotype was seen many times. The chain has TRBV15 and TRBJ1-2; D is unclear. The V end was cut by 0 bases, the J end by 7 bases, with 12 bases between. CDR1 is LNHNV and CDR2 is YYDKDF in the germline V gene (reference sequence). This CDR3 region has 14 residues. CDR3 nucleotide sequence: TGTGCCACCAGCAGAGATTTGGTGAAGGGTGGCTACACCTTC. Translation: CATSRDLVKGGYTF. Drawing the rest from reference TRBV15 and TRBJ1-2, the complete variable domain is DAMVIQNPRYQVTQFGKPVTLSCSQTLNHNVMYWYQQKSSQAPKLLFHYYDKDFNNEADTPDNFQSRRPNTSFCFLDIRSPGLGDTAMYLCATSRDLVKGGYTFGSGTRLTVV.

Ten or more counts support this clonotype. This rearrangement joins TRBV4-2 to TRBJ1-3, with D perhaps TRBD1 (5 bases). Germline CDR1 and CDR2: LGHNA and YNFKEQ. There are 16 residues in the CDR3. Deletions cut 0 bases from V and 7 bases from J, with 16 bases between. CDR3 residues: CASSQDLGQGGNTIYF. In DNA, the CDR3 is TGTGCCAGCAGCCAAGATCTGGGGCAGGGAGGGAACACCATATATTTT.

This clonotype showed up many times. V is TRBV28 and J is TRBJ1-1; tentative D call: TRBD1 (5 bases). The CDR3 sequence is 16 residues long. V gave up 4 bases and J gave up 1 base, with 16 bases separating them. The germline CDR1 and CDR2 sequences are MDHEN and SYDVKM. CDR3 region: CASSSFRAGRNTEAFF. Here the CDR3 DNA reads TGTGCCAGCAGTTCCTTCAGGGCCGGAAGGAACACTGAAGCTTTCTTT.

V usage is TRBV6-1 and J usage is TRBJ2-5, with 10 bases identical to TRBD2. J lost 5 bases, V lost 7 bases, and 10 bases had no gene match. The germline gives CDR1 MNHNS, CDR2 SASEGT. The CDR3 is made up of 15 amino acids. The CDR3 loop reads CASNRTSGSGETQYF. CDR3 sequence (DNA): TGTGCCAGCAACCGGACTAGCGGTTCCGGGGAGACCCAGTACTTC.

This clonotype was picked up many times. The CDR3 nucleotides are TGTGCCAGCAGTACATCGGACCGCGGTTCGGACGAGCAGTACTTC. Amino acids: CASSTSDRGSDEQYF. The gene calls are TRBV5-6 and TRBJ2-7; the D is unclear. The CDR3 contains 15 residues. CDR1 SGHDT and CDR2 YYEEEE come from the germline V gene. V lost 5 bases and J lost 5, with 20 bases in between.

This clonotype was picked up many times. The chain joins TRBV9 to TRBJ2-5, with TRBD1 matching over 10 bases. The J segment lost 5 bases and the V segment lost 0 bases, leaving 7 bases of the junction unmatched. The V gene's germline CDR1 is SGDLS and CDR2 YYNGEE. This CDR3 contains 16 residues. The CDR3 bases are TGTGCCAGCAGCGTAGAAGACAGGGGGCGATCGGAGACCCAGTACTTC. Translation gives CASSVEDRGRSETQYF.

This clonotype was seen many times. CDR3 amino acids: CASSNGQGRPQHF. In DNA, the CDR3 is TGTGCCAGTAGCAATGGACAGGGACGGCCCCAGCATTTT. V usage is TRBV19 and J usage is TRBJ1-5; the match to TRBD1 covers 8 bases. Germline values: CDR1 LNHDA, CDR2 SQIVND (reference sequence). The CDR3 spans 13 residues. Trimming cost V 6 bases and J 9 bases; bases outside gene matches: 7.

The chain uses TRBV12-3 or TRBV12-4 and TRBJ2-5; the D gene is possibly TRBD1 (5 bases). The V end lost 6 bases, the J end lost 5 bases, and 25 bases lay between the germline ends. CDR3 size: 17 residues. The CDR3 region is CASSQTATEPSEETQYF. The DNA for the CDR3 is TGTGCCAGCAGCCAAACCGCGACAGAACCATCAGAGGAGACCCAGTACTTC.

This chain joins TRBV12-3 or TRBV12-4 and TRBJ2-2; D not resolved. CDR3 length equals 15 residues. Trimming cost V 6 bases and J 4 bases, with 15 bases left between them. The CDR3 sequence is CASSAGWMSTGELFF. CDR3 bases: TGTGCCAGCAGCGCCGGGTGGATGAGCACCGGGGAGCTGTTTTTT.

This clonotype was seen at least ten times. The J gene is TRBJ1-2, the V gene TRBV6-1; D not resolved. The length of the CDR3 is 15 residues. The germline gives CDR1 MNHNS, CDR2 SASEGT. V was trimmed by 6 bases and J by 5 bases, leaving 19 bases between them. The CDR3 nucleotides are TGTGCCAGCAGACCACTTGCCGCGGGTTCGTATGGCTACACCTTC. It specifies CASRPLAAGSYGYTF.

This clonotype was seen repeatedly, ten times or more. The chain combines TRBV24-1 with TRBJ2-2; maybe TRBD1 (5 bases). The CDR3 spans 18 residues. Trimming removed 3 bases at V and 4 bases at J, with 20 bases between. CDR1 is KGHDR, CDR2 SFDVKD, per germline. This CDR3 is CATSDLPQGLSLTGELFF. CDR3 in DNA: TGTGCCACCAGTGATCTCCCGCAGGGCCTATCACTCACCGGGGAGCTGTTTTTT.

This clonotype appeared many times. The chain links TRBV20-1 to TRBJ2-5, with 12 bases that match TRBD2. The ends lost 4 bases at V and 5 bases at J; junction bases unmatched: 5. In germline, CDR1 is DFQATT, CDR2 SNEGSKA (reference sequence). The CDR3 contains 14 residues. CDR3 loop: CSAKTGLAGETQYF. The CDR3 DNA reads TGCAGTGCTAAGACGGGACTAGCGGGTGAGACCCAGTACTTC.

J is TRBJ1-3 and V is TRBV6-5, with D possibly TRBD1 on 6 matching bases. The CDR3 consists of 16 residues. Trimming cost V 5 bases and J 8 bases, with 22 bases left between them. Germline loops: CDR1 MNHEY, CDR2 SVGAGI. CDR3: CASSNGPGALLYTIYF. CDR3 nucleotides: TGTGCCAGCAGTAACGGGCCGGGGGCACTTCTGTACACCATATATTTT.

This clonotype occurred many times. The V and J genes are TRBV12-5 and TRBJ1-5; D is unclear. V lost 1 base, J lost 4 bases, and 5 bases lay in between. Germline assignment: CDR1 LGHNT and CDR2 FRNRAP. This CDR3 is built from 13 residues. CDR3 residues: CASGLATNQPQHF. CDR3 DNA sequence: TGTGCTAGTGGTTTGGCGACAAATCAGCCCCAGCATTTT. Based on the CDR3 plus reference TRBV12-5 and TRBJ1-5, the full variable domain is DARVTQTPRHKVTEMGQEVTMRCQPILGHNTVFWYRQTMMQGLELLAYFRNRAPLDDSGMPKDRFSAEMPDATLATLKIQPSEPRDSAVYFCASGLATNQPQHFGDGTRLSIL.

The rearrangement uses TRBV6-2 or TRBV6-3 and TRBJ1-5; 7 bases line up with TRBD1. CDR1 and CDR2 from the germline V gene are MNHEY and SVGEGT. The CDR3 is 14 amino acids. V shed 6 bases, J shed 9 bases, and the junction held 11 bases outside the gene matches. The CDR3 is CASRFTGAGMPQHF. The CDR3 DNA follows: TGTGCCAGCAGATTTACAGGGGCGGGAATGCCCCAGCATTTT.

This clonotype occurred many times. V is TRBV12-3 or TRBV12-4 and J is TRBJ1-1; 9 bases align to TRBD1. V was clipped by 5 bases and J by 4 bases; unmatched bases: 8. The CDR3 is 15 amino acids. Written as DNA, the CDR3 is TGTGCCAGCAGTCCCCAAATGGACAGGGGCACTGAAGCTTTCTTT. This translates into CASSPQMDRGTEAFF.

This clonotype has at least ten counts. The chain recombines TRBV6-1 with TRBJ1-1; 9 bases align to TRBD1. This CDR3 is built from 16 residues. With V trimmed by 5 bases and J by 1 base, 8 bases remained unmatched. Germline loops: CDR1 MNHNS, CDR2 SASEGT. CDR3 DNA sequence: TGTGCCAGCAGTCCTGGGACAGGGAGGGGGAACACTGAAGCTTTCTTT. It codes for CASSPGTGRGNTEAFF.

This clonotype was seen many times. The chain joins TRBV20-1 to TRBJ1-1; 9 nucleotides line up with TRBD1. The germline V gene encodes CDR1 DFQATT and CDR2 SNEGSKA (reference sequence). The CDR3 runs to 13 residues. With 6 bases clipped from V and 6 bases from J, the junction kept 8 bases outside the gene matches. CDR3 sequence reads: CSAGGTGSAEAFF. The DNA for the CDR3 is TGCAGTGCGGGGGGGACAGGGAGCGCTGAAGCTTTCTTT.

Ten or more counts support this clonotype. The chain has TRBV6-5 and TRBJ1-2; no firm D call. The CDR3 extends over 14 amino acids. Germline V CDR1 and CDR2: MNHEY, SVGAGI. V lost 9 bases, J lost 5 bases, and 19 bases lay in between. CDR3 bases: TGTGCCAGTGTCGGGCCAACTCCACCTTATGGCTACACCTTC. Protein product: CASVGPTPPYGYTF.

The genes are TRBV3-1 and TRBJ1-5, with D possibly being TRBD1 (5 bases). The CDR3 totals 16 residues. Germline loops: CDR1 LGHDT, CDR2 YNNKEL (reference sequence). Trimming pared 4 bases from V and 7 bases from J, leaving 20 bases between. The CDR3 sequence: CASSLGLQPRGQPQHF. In DNA form, the CDR3 reads TGTGCCAGCAGCCTGGGGCTTCAGCCTAGGGGACAGCCCCAGCATTTT. Full variable domain (remainder filled in from reference TRBV3-1 and TRBJ1-5): DTAVSQTPKYLVTQMGNDKSIKCEQNLGHDTMYWYKQDSKKFLKIMFSYNNKELIINETVPNRFSPKSPDKAHLNLHINSLELGDSAVYFCASSLGLQPRGQPQHFGDGTRLSIL.